The sequence of this TCR beta chain was determined in a study of PD-L1 blockade in urothelial cancer. Study as a whole: Prior chemotherapy ranged from 0 to 3 regimens per patient. Study-wide results and limits: Durable-benefit cases showed more tumor-associated blood clone expansion at 3 weeks.

Regarding this clone: Its antigen is still unknown.

The length of the CDR3 is 13 residues. Between the trimmed V and J ends, which lost 2 bases and 5 bases, there was a span of 9 bases. Germline lookup yields CDR1 GTSNPN and CDR2 SVGIG (reference sequence). The table came from immunoSEQ multiplex PCR; TCRdb's copy has only in-frame clones and leaves some out. Of about 32,000 clones listed, approximately 87% are singletons. Sequencing used PBMCs, obtained around atezolizumab (anti-PD-L1) treatment. The sequence derives from a man aged 50-60 years with urothelial cancer. The J gene is TRBJ1-4, the V gene TRBV30, with a possible D match to TRBD1 (6 bases). The CDR3 sequence: CAWSPQGNEKLFF. For the CDR3, the DNA is TGTGCCTGGAGTCCTCAGGGGAATGAAAAACTGTTTTTT.